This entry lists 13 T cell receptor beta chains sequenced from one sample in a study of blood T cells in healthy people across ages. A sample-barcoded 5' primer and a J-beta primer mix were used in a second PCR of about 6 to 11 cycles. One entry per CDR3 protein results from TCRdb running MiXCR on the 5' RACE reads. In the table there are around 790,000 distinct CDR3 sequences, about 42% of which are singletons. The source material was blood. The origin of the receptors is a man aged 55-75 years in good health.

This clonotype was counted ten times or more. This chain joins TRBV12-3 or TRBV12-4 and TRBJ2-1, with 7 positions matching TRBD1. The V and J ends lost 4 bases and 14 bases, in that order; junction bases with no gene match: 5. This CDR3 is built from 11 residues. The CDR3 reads CASSSLRGKFF. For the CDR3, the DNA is TGTGCCAGCAGTTCGCTCAGGGGGAAGTTCTTC.

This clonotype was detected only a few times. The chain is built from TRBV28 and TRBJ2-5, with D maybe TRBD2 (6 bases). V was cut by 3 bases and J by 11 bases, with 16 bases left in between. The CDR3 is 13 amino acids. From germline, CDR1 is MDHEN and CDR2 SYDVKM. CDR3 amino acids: CASSLPTPGEQYF. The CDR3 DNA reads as TGTGCCAGCAGTTTGCCGACACCGGGGGAGCAGTACTTC.

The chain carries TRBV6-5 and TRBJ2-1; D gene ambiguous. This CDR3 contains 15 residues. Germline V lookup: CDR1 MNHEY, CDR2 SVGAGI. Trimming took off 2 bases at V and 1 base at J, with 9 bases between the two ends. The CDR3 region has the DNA TGTGCCAGCAGTTACAGGGTCGGTTCCTACAATGAGCAGTTCTTC. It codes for CASSYRVGSYNEQFF.

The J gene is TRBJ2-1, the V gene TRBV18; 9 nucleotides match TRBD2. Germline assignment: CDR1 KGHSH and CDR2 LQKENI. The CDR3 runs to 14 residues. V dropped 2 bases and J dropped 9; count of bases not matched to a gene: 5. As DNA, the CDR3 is TGTGCCAGCTCACCATTAGCGGGAGTTGGTGAGCAGTTCTTC. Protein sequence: CASSPLAGVGEQFF. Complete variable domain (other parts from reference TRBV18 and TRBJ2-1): NAGVMQNPRHLVRRRGQEARLRCSPMKGHSHVYWYRQLPEEGLKFMVYLQKENIIDESGMPKERFSAEFPKEGPSILRIQQVVRGDSAAYFCASSPLAGVGEQFFGPGTRLTVL.

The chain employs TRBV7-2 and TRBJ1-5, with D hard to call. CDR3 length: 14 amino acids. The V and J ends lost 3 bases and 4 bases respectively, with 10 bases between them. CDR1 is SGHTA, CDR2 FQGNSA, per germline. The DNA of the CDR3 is TGTGCCAGCAGCTTCATCCTGGGGAATCAGCCCCAGCATTTT. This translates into CASSFILGNQPQHF. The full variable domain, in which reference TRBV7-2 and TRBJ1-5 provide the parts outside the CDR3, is GAGVSQSPSNKVTEKGKDVELRCDPISGHTALYWYRQSLGQGLEFLIYFQGNSAPDKSGLPSDRFSAERTGGSVSTLTIQRTQQEDSAVYLCASSFILGNQPQHFGDGTRLSIL.

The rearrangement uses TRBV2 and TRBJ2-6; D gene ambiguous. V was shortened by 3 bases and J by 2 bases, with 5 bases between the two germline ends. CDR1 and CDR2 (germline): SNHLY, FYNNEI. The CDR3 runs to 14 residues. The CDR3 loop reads CASSDFTGANVLTF. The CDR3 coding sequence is TGTGCCAGCAGTGATTTTACTGGGGCCAACGTCCTGACTTTC.

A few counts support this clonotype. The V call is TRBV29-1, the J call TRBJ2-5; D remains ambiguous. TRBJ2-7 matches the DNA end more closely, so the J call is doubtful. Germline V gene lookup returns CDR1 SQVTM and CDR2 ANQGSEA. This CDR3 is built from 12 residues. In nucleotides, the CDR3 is TGCAGCGTTCTAGGCTCTTTTTCCGAGCAGTACTTC. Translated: CSVLGSFSEQYF.

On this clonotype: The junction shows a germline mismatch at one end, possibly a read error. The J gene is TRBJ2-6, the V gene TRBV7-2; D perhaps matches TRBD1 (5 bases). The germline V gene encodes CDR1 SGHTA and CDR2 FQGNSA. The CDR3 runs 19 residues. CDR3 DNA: TGTGCCAGCAGCCAGAGTGGGGTGTCCCTTTATTCTGGGGCCGACGTCCTGACTTTC. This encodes CASSQSGVSLYSGADVLTF.

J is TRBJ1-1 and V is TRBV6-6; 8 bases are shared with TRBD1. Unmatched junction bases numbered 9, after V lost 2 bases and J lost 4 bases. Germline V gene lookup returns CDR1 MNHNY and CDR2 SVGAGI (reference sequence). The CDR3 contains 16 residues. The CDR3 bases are TGTGCCAGCAGTTACCCGGGGACAGGAGGAAGCACTGAAGCTTTCTTT. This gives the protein CASSYPGTGGSTEAFF.

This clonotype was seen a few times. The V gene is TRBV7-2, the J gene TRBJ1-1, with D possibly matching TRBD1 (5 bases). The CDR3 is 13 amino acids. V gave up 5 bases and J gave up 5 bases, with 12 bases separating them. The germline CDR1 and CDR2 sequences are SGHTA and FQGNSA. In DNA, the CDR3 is TGTGCCAGCAGCAAAACAGGTCAGACTGAAGCTTTCTTT. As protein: CASSKTGQTEAFF. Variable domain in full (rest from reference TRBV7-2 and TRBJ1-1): GAGVSQSPSNKVTEKGKDVELRCDPISGHTALYWYRQSLGQGLEFLIYFQGNSAPDKSGLPSDRFSAERTGGSVSTLTIQRTQQEDSAVYLCASSKTGQTEAFFGQGTRLTVV.

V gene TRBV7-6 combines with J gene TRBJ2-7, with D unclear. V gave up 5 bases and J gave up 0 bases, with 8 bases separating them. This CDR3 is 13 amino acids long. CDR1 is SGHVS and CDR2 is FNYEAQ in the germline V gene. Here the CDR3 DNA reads TGTGCCAGCAGCGTAAGCCCCTCCTACGAGCAGTACTTC. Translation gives CASSVSPSYEQYF.

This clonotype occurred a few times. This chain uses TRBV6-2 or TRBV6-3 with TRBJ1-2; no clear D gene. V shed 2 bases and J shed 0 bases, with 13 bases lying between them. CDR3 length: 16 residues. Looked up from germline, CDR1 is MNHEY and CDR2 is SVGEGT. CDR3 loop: CASSYGGGAPNYGYTF. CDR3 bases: TGTGCCAGCAGTTACGGCGGCGGAGCCCCTAACTATGGCTACACCTTC.

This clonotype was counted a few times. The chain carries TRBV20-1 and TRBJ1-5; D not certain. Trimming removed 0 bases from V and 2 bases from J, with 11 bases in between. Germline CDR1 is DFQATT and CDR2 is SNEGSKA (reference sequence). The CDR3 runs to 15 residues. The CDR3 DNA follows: TGCAGTGCTAGAGATACGGGGAGGGGCAATCAGCCCCAGCATTTT. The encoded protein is CSARDTGRGNQPQHF.